Following are 27 T cell receptor beta chains from one sample sequenced in a study of blood T cell repertoires in COVID-19. TCRdb's copy holds only in-frame clones and misses some; the assay was immunoSEQ multiplex PCR. The table records 150,000 to 200,000 clones, approximately 80% of them present only once. Source material: peripheral blood. These receptors all come from a woman aged 70-85 years with COVID-19, enrolled during active disease.

The chain joins TRBV29-1 to TRBJ1-2; 9 bases are a match to TRBD1. V lost 5 bases, J lost 8 bases, and 3 bases stayed unmatched. CDR1 is SQVTM, CDR2 ANQGSEA, per germline. CDR3 length: 11 residues. The CDR3 DNA reads TGCAGCGTTCGGACAGGGGCGGGCTACACCTTC. It is translated as CSVRTGAGYTF.

V and J are TRBV6-6 and TRBJ2-3, with 8 positions matching TRBD2. The CDR3 has 17 amino acids. J was trimmed by 2 bases and V by 5 bases; bases with no gene match: 12. CDR1 is MNHNY and CDR2 is SVGAGI in the germline V gene (reference sequence). The CDR3 DNA follows: TGTGCCAGCAGTCCTCGGGGCGGGGGGCACCCCACAGATACGCAGTATTTT. Translation gives CASSPRGGGHPTDTQYF.

This chain connects TRBV6-4 to TRBJ1-1; tentatively, D is TRBD1 (6 bases). The length of the CDR3 is 13 residues. CDR1 and CDR2 (germline): MRHNA, SNTAGT. V lost 4 bases, J lost 2 bases, and 8 bases lay in between. This CDR3 reads CASSADRNTEAFF. In DNA form, the CDR3 reads TGTGCCAGCAGTGCGGACAGAAACACTGAAGCTTTCTTT.

V usage is TRBV6-2 or TRBV6-3 and J usage is TRBJ1-6; 8 nucleotides agree with TRBD1. Trimming removed 5 bases from V and 9 bases from J; junction bases left unmatched: 9. CDR1 and CDR2 (germline): MNHEY, SVGEGT. The CDR3 length is 15 residues. The DNA of the CDR3 is TGTGCCAGCAGTGCCCCCGGGACAGGTAGTTCACCCCTCCACTTT. This sequence encodes CASSAPGTGSSPLHF.

V and J are TRBV18 and TRBJ1-2; D may be TRBD1 (6 bases). The germline V gene encodes CDR1 KGHSH and CDR2 LQKENI. V was cut by 3 bases and J by 4 bases, with 12 bases left in between. This CDR3 spans 14 amino acids. CDR3 coding DNA: TGTGCCAGCTCACCCCGACAGGAAGGCTATGGCTACACCTTC. It yields the protein CASSPRQEGYGYTF.

The genes are TRBV12-3 or TRBV12-4 and TRBJ1-1; the D is unclear. The CDR3 is 11 amino acids. Trimming left V 5 bases short and J 2 bases short, with 3 bases between. The CDR3 nucleotides read TGTGCCAGCAGTCCAAACACTGAAGCTTTCTTT. The encoded protein is CASSPNTEAFF.

The chain joins TRBV23-1 to TRBJ2-7, with 9 bases lining up with TRBD2. TRBV23-1 is an open reading frame whose function is uncertain. Unmatched junction bases numbered 12, after V lost 5 bases and J lost 4 bases. This CDR3 contains 16 residues. CDR3 region: CASSEGVAGDSYEQYF. CDR3 DNA: TGCGCCAGCAGTGAGGGGGTAGCGGGAGATTCTTACGAGCAGTACTTC.

V usage is TRBV6-5 and J usage is TRBJ1-5; 9 nucleotides align to TRBD1. This CDR3 region has 15 residues. The V segment lost 5 bases and the J segment 4 bases; nucleotides outside the gene matches: 6. The germline V gene has CDR1 MNHEY and CDR2 SVGAGI. The CDR3 DNA sequence: TGTGCCAGCAGTCCCACAGGGGGCCTAAATCAGCCCCAGCATTTT. Translated: CASSPTGGLNQPQHF.

V usage is TRBV10-3 and J usage is TRBJ2-3; TRBD1 matches at 7 bases. The ends lost 10 bases at V and 1 base at J; junction bases unmatched: 5. The CDR3 has 13 residues. Germline V CDR1 and CDR2: ENHRY, SYGVKD. The CDR3 DNA reads TGTGCCAGTACGGGACAGCGCACAGATACGCAGTATTTT. This gives the protein CASTGQRTDTQYF.

CDR3 residues: CASSDQGAEAGELFF. As DNA, the CDR3 is TGTGCCAGCAGTGACCAGGGGGCGGAGGCCGGGGAGCTGTTTTTT. The chain couples TRBV4-2 to TRBJ2-2, with TRBD1 matching 8 bases. V lost 6 bases and J lost 6; bases outside the gene matches: 9. This CDR3 has 15 amino acids. Looked up from germline, CDR1 is LGHNA and CDR2 is YNFKEQ.

J is TRBJ2-3 and V is TRBV10-3; 11 bases agree with TRBD2. CDR3 length: 15 amino acids. CDR1 and CDR2 from the germline V gene are ENHRY and SYGVKD. V dropped 10 bases and J dropped 2; count of bases not matched to a gene: 8. CDR3 in DNA: TGTGCCACTTCGACTAGCGGGACATCCACAGATACGCAGTATTTT. It translates to CATSTSGTSTDTQYF.

V and J are TRBV18 and TRBJ2-5; TRBD1 matches at 7 bases. The V segment lost 1 base and the J segment 5 bases; nucleotides outside the gene matches: 7. The germline CDR1 and CDR2 sequences are KGHSH and LQKENI. CDR3 length: 15 residues. CDR3 sequence (DNA): TGTGCCAGCTCACCACGGACAGGTGGTGGGGAGACCCAGTACTTC. Translating gives CASSPRTGGGETQYF.

The gene calls are TRBV28 and TRBJ2-7; D might be TRBD1 (6 bases). Germline CDR1 MDHEN, CDR2 SYDVKM. V was shortened by 4 bases and J by 6 bases, with 10 bases between the two germline ends. This CDR3 is 12 amino acids long. The CDR3 is CASSSGTSEQYV. CDR3 nucleotide sequence: TGTGCCAGCAGTTCTGGGACATCCGAGCAGTACGTC.

V and J are TRBV6-1 and TRBJ2-2; unclear D gene. V lost 1 base to trimming and J lost 6 bases, with 9 bases between them. Per germline, CDR1 MNHNS and CDR2 SASEGT. The CDR3 contains 14 residues. The CDR3, as DNA: TGTGCCAGCAGTGAAGGATGGTCGGCCGGGGAGCTGTTTTTT. Amino acids: CASSEGWSAGELFF.

The sample holds a few counts of this clone. This chain links TRBV21-1 with TRBJ2-7; the table's D call, TRBD2, was not checked against the DNA. TRBV21-1 is termed a pseudogene. This CDR3 region has 14 residues. The CDR3 region is CASSNRYRSNEQYF. As DNA, the CDR3 is TGTGCCAGCAGCAACCGGTATAGGAGCAACGAGCAGTACTTC.

This clone was counted a single time. The chain links TRBV3-1 (or the pseudogene TRBV3-2) to TRBJ2-7; D not certain. V lost 0 bases to trimming and J lost 1 base, with 7 bases between them. Germline CDR1 and CDR2: LGHDT and YNNKEL (reference sequence). The CDR3 extends over 14 amino acids. CDR3 in amino acids: CASSQEADSYEQYV. In nucleotides, the CDR3 is TGTGCCAGCAGCCAAGAGGCGGATTCCTACGAGCAGTACGTC.

The chain is built from TRBV10-1 and TRBJ2-1; tentatively, D is TRBD1 (5 bases). The V end lost 3 bases, the J end lost 4 bases, and 13 bases lay between the germline ends. This CDR3 region has 15 residues. CDR1 and CDR2 (germline): WNHNN, SYGVQD (reference sequence). CDR3 in DNA: TGCGCCAGCAGTGAAGGGAACAGGAGATACAATGAGCAGTTCTTC. It codes for CASSEGNRRYNEQFF.

The chain has TRBV5-1 and TRBJ2-3; the D gene is possibly TRBD2 (7 bases). V was trimmed by 0 bases and J by 4 bases, leaving 9 bases between them. This CDR3 is 14 amino acids long. CDR1 and CDR2 from the germline V gene are SGHRS and YFSETQ. The CDR3 DNA reads as TGCGCCAGCAGCTTGGCCGGGGGGCCAGATACGCAGTATTTT. It encodes CASSLAGGPDTQYF.

The chain combines TRBV7-8 with TRBJ1-5, with no clear D. The germline V gene has CDR1 SGHVS and CDR2 FQNEAQ. Trimming removed 4 bases at V and 3 bases at J, with 13 bases between. The CDR3 has 15 residues. The chain's CDR3 is CASSSGRQANQPQHF. Here the CDR3 DNA reads TGTGCCAGCAGCTCCGGCCGACAAGCCAATCAGCCCCAGCATTTT.

The genes are TRBV4-1 and TRBJ1-2; D gene unclear. The V end was cut by 0 bases, the J end by 7 bases, with 12 bases between. The CDR3 spans 14 residues. Looked up from germline, CDR1 is MGHRA and CDR2 is YSYEKL. The CDR3 region is CASSQEFMRSGYTF. CDR3 nucleotides: TGCGCCAGCAGCCAAGAGTTCATGAGGAGTGGCTACACCTTC.

The chain carries TRBV2 and TRBJ1-5; tentative D call: TRBD1 (5 bases). The V gene lost 6 bases and the J gene lost 3 bases, with 15 bases spanning the gap. This CDR3 spans 15 amino acids. Germline V CDR1 and CDR2: SNHLY, FYNNEI. The DNA for the CDR3 is TGTGCCAGCAGCCTTCAGGGCATCTACAATCAGCCCCAGCATTTT. This translates into CASSLQGIYNQPQHF.

V gene TRBV5-5 combines with J gene TRBJ2-1; TRBD2 agrees at 7 bases. Germline assignment: CDR1 SGHKS and CDR2 YYEKEE (reference sequence). The CDR3 sequence is 14 residues long. Trimming took 2 bases from V and 8 from J; bases not matched to a gene: 7. The CDR3 DNA reads TGTGCCAGCAGCTTTAGGGAGGGCCTGTATGAGCAGTTCTTC. This translates into CASSFREGLYEQFF. Together with reference TRBV5-5 and TRBJ2-1, the CDR3 gives the full variable domain: DAGVTQSPTHLIKTRGQQVTLRCSPISGHKSVSWYQQVLGQGPQFIFQYYEKEERGRGNFPDRFSARQFPNYSSELNVNALLLGDSALYLCASSFREGLYEQFFGPGTRLTVL.

The chain links TRBV12-5 to TRBJ2-1; 11 nucleotides match TRBD2. Germline values: CDR1 LGHNT, CDR2 FRNRAP. V lost 5 bases, J lost 5 bases, and 5 bases stayed unmatched. The CDR3 is 15 amino acids. CDR3 residues: CASGPGTSGNNEQFF. CDR3 DNA: TGTGCTAGTGGTCCGGGGACTAGCGGCAACAATGAGCAGTTCTTC.

Comments on this clone: One end of the junction is discordant with germline, which a read error may explain. The same CDR3 is also encoded by other DNA sequences in this sample. This chain links TRBV3-1 (or the pseudogene TRBV3-2) with TRBJ2-1, with a weak D call TRBD2 (5 bases). Per germline, CDR1 LGHDT and CDR2 YNNKEL (reference sequence). This CDR3 has 15 residues. CDR3 residues: CASSQVRPGSNEQFF. CDR3 DNA: TGTGCCAGTAGCCAAGTCAGGCCGGGGTCAAATGAGCAGTTCTTC.

The DNA for the CDR3 is TGTGCCAGCAGCTCCGACAGGTTCGGGACCCAGTACTTC. It codes for CASSSDRFGTQYF. The rearrangement uses TRBV5-6 and TRBJ2-5; maybe TRBD1 (6 bases). CDR3 length equals 13 residues. The germline gives CDR1 SGHDT, CDR2 YYEEEE. With 3 bases removed from V and 7 bases from J, the gap between germline ends came to 13 bases.

The V and J genes are TRBV28 and TRBJ2-2; TRBD1 matches at 8 bases. V gave up 4 bases and J gave up 7 bases; unmatched junction bases: 5. CDR3 size: 14 residues. Germline loops: CDR1 MDHEN, CDR2 SYDVKM. The CDR3 sequence is CASSSDRVLGELFF. The CDR3 coding sequence is TGTGCCAGCAGTTCGGACAGGGTTCTCGGGGAGCTGTTTTTT.

A note on this clone: An end of the junction does not agree with germline; a read error may underlie this. The identical CDR3 is also encoded by other nucleotide sequences in the sample. The CDR3 protein is CASSQGLLPSHEQYF. CDR3 nucleotide sequence: TGTGCCAGCAGCCAGGGCCTCCTCCCCTCCCACGAGCAGTACTTC. The chain recombines TRBV14 with TRBJ2-7; no reliable D call. Germline-derived CDR1 and CDR2 are SGHDN and FVKESK. The CDR3 extends over 15 amino acids. The variable domain in full, completed from reference TRBV14 and TRBJ2-7, reads EAGVTQFPSHSVIEKGQTVTLRCDPISGHDNLYWYRRVMGKEIKFLLHFVKESKQDESGMPNNRFLAERTGGTYSTLKVQPAELEDSGVYFCASSQGLLPSHEQYFGPGTRLTVT.